These 17 T cell receptor beta chains were sequenced from one sample in a study of regulatory T cells in long-lasting Graves disease. Time point described: newly diagnosed GD, antithyroid drugs for less than 3 months. PBMCs provided the RNA from which the TCR library was made. Construction of TCR beta libraries relied on iRepertoire HTBI primers and on Arm-PCR targeting CDR3 regions. TCRdb re-analysed the multiplex PCR reads in MiXCR, keeping a single row per CDR3 protein. The sample includes 200,000 to 250,000 distinct CDR3 sequences, 20% of them seen just once. This material consisted of peripheral blood mononuclear cells (PBMCs), taken at new diagnosis, from a patient treated with antithyroid drugs. Receptors were obtained from a female donor with Graves disease.

This clonotype appeared many times. The chain recombines TRBV7-9 with TRBJ1-5; 11 positions match TRBD1. In germline, CDR1 is SEHNR, CDR2 FQNEAQ (reference sequence). The CDR3 totals 15 residues. V lost 4 bases, J lost 6 bases, and 5 bases stayed unmatched. The CDR3, as DNA: TGTGCCAGCAGCTGGGGGGGGACAGGGGGTCAGCCCCAGCATTTT. It specifies CASSWGGTGGQPQHF. Full variable domain (missing parts from reference TRBV7-9 and TRBJ1-5): DTGVSQNPRHKITKRGQNVTFRCDPISEHNRLYWYRQTLGQGPEFLTYFQNEAQLEKSRLLSDRFSAERPKGSFSTLEIQRTEQGDSAMYLCASSWGGTGGQPQHFGDGTRLSIL.

Note on this clonotype: A single base separates this from a much larger clone, so it may be a read error. The chain combines TRBV6-2 or TRBV6-3 with TRBJ2-3, with 12 bases fitting TRBD1. Germline V gives CDR1 MNHEY, CDR2 SVGEGT. Trimming cost V 5 bases and J 7 bases; bases outside gene matches: 16. This CDR3 comprises 18 residues. The CDR3 sequence is CASSPGQGAAPLRYTQYF. CDR3 nucleotide sequence: TGTGCCAGCAGTCCGGGACAGGGGGCAGCCCCGTTGAGGTATACGCAGTATTTT.

This clonotype was counted at least ten times. The V and J genes are TRBV20-1 and TRBJ1-1, with TRBD1 matching over 7 bases. The CDR3 runs to 12 residues. Per germline, CDR1 DFQATT and CDR2 SNEGSKA (reference sequence). The trim removed 6 bases at V and 7 bases at J, leaving 8 bases unmatched. CDR3 bases: TGCAGTGCCCGAGGGACAGCCCTTGAAGCTTTCTTT. This codes for CSARGTALEAFF.

The V call is TRBV6-1, the J call TRBJ1-5; the match to TRBD1 covers 9 bases. Germline loops: CDR1 MNHNS, CDR2 SASEGT. The CDR3 runs 14 residues. V lost 6 bases to trimming and J lost 4 bases; unmatched junction nucleotides: 4. In DNA, the CDR3 is TGTGCCAGCAGGACGGGACAGGGAAATCAGCCCCAGCATTTT. Residues: CASRTGQGNQPQHF.

The V call is TRBV4-2, the J call TRBJ1-5; D remains ambiguous. V gave up 3 bases and J gave up 1 base, with 10 bases separating them. The V gene's germline CDR1 is LGHNA and CDR2 YNFKEQ. There are 15 residues in the CDR3. This chain's CDR3 is CASSQSGLSNQPQHF. CDR3 DNA sequence: TGTGCCAGCAGCCAGTCCGGGCTGAGCAATCAGCCCCAGCATTTT.

This clonotype came up a few times. The rearrangement joins TRBV4-3 to TRBJ2-7; 7 nucleotides match TRBD2. The CDR3 runs to 15 residues. Germline V CDR1 and CDR2: LGHNA, YSLEER. J lost 5 bases, V lost 1 base, and 8 bases had no gene match. CDR3 coding DNA: TGCGCCAGCAGCCAAGGTAGCAGCGGGAAGGACGAGCAGTACTTC. This codes for CASSQGSSGKDEQYF.

This clonotype was recorded many times. The chain carries TRBV20-1 and TRBJ1-4; D gene uncertain. Germline assignment: CDR1 DFQATT and CDR2 SNEGSKA (reference sequence). CDR3 length equals 15 residues. Trimming took off 0 bases at V and 4 bases at J, with 12 bases between the two ends. CDR3 region: CSAREGHNINEKLFF. The CDR3 DNA reads TGCAGTGCTAGAGAAGGGCACAACATTAATGAAAAACTGTTTTTT.

This clonotype was counted ten times or more. The chain carries TRBV29-1 and TRBJ2-3; D not certain. There are 14 residues in the CDR3. V lost 1 base to trimming and J lost 2 bases, with 10 bases between them. CDR1 and CDR2 from the germline V gene are SQVTM and ANQGSEA. The CDR3 loop is CSVEVPQNTDTQYF. The CDR3 nucleotides read TGCAGCGTTGAAGTGCCCCAGAACACAGATACGCAGTATTTT.

There are many counts of this clonotype. Here the CDR3 reads CASSLKQGNTEAFF. CDR3 DNA: TGTGCCAGCAGCTTAAAGCAGGGAAACACTGAAGCTTTCTTT. The chain combines TRBV7-3 with TRBJ1-1; perhaps TRBD1 as D (5 bases). V was cut by 1 base and J by 2 bases, with 8 bases left in between. This CDR3 is built from 14 residues. The germline gives CDR1 SGHTA, CDR2 FQGTGA.

The table lists this clonotype with many counts. The chain combines TRBV28 with TRBJ1-4, with D unclear. The CDR3 sequence is 16 residues long. The germline V gene encodes CDR1 MDHEN and CDR2 SYDVKM. The V end lost 5 bases, the J end lost 5 bases, and 18 bases lay between the germline ends. CDR3 sequence reads: CASSTPGRAGNEKLFF. For the CDR3, the DNA is TGTGCCAGCAGTACCCCCGGGAGGGCGGGGAATGAAAAACTGTTTTTT.

This clonotype occurred many times. This chain connects TRBV12-3 or TRBV12-4 to TRBJ1-1, with a weak D call TRBD1 (6 bases). Trimming removed 5 bases from V and 6 bases from J, with 13 bases in between. The CDR3 sequence is 13 residues long. CDR3 region: CASSGVRGPEAFF. The CDR3 DNA reads as TGTGCCAGCAGTGGGGTGCGGGGGCCTGAAGCTTTCTTT.

The sample holds many counts of this clonotype. The gene calls are TRBV7-9 and TRBJ2-2; D remains unclear. This CDR3 contains 12 residues. Germline lookup yields CDR1 SEHNR and CDR2 FQNEAQ (reference sequence). The ends were cut back, 5 bases at V and 9 bases at J, with 10 bases in the middle. Here the CDR3 DNA reads TGTGCCAGCAGCCCGGTGTACCGGGAGCTGTTTTTT. Its protein product is CASSPVYRELFF.

There are many counts of this clonotype. The CDR3 loop reads CASSYGTALETQYF. The CDR3 coding sequence is TGTGCCAGCAGTTACGGTACTGCGCTAGAGACCCAGTACTTC. V and J are TRBV6-2 or TRBV6-3 and TRBJ2-5; D ambiguous. The CDR3 spans 14 residues. V was clipped by 2 bases and J by 4 bases, with 11 bases between them. Per germline, CDR1 MNHEY and CDR2 SVGEGT.

Turning to this clonotype: A much larger clone lies a single base off, so this may be a read error. This chain uses TRBV28 with TRBJ2-2; TRBD1 aligns across 7 bases. The CDR3 extends over 14 amino acids. Germline-derived CDR1 and CDR2 are MDHEN and SYDVKM. This CDR3 is CASRPTGATGVLFF. In nucleotides, the CDR3 is TGTGCCAGCAGACCTACAGGGGCAACCGGGGTGCTGTTTTTT.

Ten or more counts support this clonotype. The rearrangement joins TRBV2 to TRBJ2-5; D not certain. Trimming removed 8 bases from V and 0 bases from J, with 4 bases in between. Germline CDR1 SNHLY, CDR2 FYNNEI. The CDR3 is 11 residues long. The CDR3 is CASEYQETQYF. In DNA, the CDR3 is TGTGCCAGCGAATACCAAGAGACCCAGTACTTC.

The chain combines TRBV7-2 with TRBJ2-1, with 11 bases aligning to TRBD2. This CDR3 has 15 residues. Trimming cost V 5 bases and J 5 bases; bases outside gene matches: 5. CDR1 SGHTA and CDR2 FQGNSA come from the germline V gene. The CDR3 coding sequence is TGTGCCAGCAGCACGACTAGCGGGACTAACAATGAGCAGTTCTTC. Protein product: CASSTTSGTNNEQFF.

CDR3 amino acids: CASSIGRGGDEQFF. CDR3 in DNA: TGTGCCAGTAGTATAGGGAGGGGTGGGGATGAGCAGTTCTTC. This sequence joins TRBV19 and TRBJ2-1; tentatively, D is TRBD2 (6 bases). This CDR3 region has 14 residues. Per germline, CDR1 LNHDA and CDR2 SQIVND (reference sequence). V lost 1 base to trimming and J lost 8 bases, with 12 bases between them.